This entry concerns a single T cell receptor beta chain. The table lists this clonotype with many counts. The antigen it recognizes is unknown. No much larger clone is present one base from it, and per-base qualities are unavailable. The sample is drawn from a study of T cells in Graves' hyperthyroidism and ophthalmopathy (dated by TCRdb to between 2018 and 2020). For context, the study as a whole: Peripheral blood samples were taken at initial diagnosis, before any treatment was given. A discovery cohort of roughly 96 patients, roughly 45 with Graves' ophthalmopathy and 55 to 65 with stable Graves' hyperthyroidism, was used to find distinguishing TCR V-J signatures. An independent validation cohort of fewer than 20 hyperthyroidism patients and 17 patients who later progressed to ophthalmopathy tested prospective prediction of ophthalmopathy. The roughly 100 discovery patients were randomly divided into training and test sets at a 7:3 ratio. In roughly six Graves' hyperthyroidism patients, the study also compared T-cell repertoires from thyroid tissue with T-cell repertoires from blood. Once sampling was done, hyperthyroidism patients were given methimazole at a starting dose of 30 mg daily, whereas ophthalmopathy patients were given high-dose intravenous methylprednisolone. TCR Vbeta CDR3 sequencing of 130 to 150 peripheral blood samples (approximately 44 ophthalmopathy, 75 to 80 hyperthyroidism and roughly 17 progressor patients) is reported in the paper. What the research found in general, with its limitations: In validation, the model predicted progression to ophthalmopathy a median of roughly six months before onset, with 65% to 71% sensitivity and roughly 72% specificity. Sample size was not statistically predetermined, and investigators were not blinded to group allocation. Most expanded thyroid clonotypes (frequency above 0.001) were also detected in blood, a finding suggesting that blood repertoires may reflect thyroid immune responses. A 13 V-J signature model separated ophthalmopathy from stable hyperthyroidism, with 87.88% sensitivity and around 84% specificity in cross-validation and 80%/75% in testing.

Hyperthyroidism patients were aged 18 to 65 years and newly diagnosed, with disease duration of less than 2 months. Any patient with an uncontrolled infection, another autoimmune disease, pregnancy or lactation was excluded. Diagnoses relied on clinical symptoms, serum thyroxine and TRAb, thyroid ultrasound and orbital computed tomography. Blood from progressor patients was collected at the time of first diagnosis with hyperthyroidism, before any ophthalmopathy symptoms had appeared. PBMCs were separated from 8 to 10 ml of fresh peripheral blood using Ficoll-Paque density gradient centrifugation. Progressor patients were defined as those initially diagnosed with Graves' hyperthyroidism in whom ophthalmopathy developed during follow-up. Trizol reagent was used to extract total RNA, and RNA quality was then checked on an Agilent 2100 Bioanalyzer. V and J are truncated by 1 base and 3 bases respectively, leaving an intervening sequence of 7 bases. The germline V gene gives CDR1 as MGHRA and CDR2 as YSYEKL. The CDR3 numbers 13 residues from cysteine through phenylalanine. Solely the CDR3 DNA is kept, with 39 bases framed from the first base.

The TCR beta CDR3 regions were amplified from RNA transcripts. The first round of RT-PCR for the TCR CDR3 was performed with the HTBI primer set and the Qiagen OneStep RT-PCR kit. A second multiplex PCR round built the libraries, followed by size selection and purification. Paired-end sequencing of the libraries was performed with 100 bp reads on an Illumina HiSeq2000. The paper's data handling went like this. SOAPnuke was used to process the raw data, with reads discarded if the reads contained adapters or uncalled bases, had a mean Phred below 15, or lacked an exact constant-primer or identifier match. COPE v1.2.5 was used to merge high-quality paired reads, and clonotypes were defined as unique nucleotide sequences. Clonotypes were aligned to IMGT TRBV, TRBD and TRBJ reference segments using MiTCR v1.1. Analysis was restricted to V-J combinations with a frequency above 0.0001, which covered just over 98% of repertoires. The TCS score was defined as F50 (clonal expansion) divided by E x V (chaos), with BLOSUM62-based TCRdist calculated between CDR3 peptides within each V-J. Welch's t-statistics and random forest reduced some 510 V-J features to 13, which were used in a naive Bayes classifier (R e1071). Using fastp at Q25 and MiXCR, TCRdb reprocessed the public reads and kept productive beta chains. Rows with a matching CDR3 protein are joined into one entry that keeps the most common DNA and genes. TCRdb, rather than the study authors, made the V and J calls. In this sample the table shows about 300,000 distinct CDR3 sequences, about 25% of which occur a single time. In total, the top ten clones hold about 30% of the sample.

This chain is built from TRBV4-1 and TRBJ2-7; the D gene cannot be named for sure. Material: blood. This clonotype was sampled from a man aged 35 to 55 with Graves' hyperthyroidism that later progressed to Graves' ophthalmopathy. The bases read TGCGCCAGCAGCCAAGGGCAGCACTACGAGCAGTACTTC. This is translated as CASSQGQHYEQYF.